The text below deals with one T cell receptor (beta chain). Its antigen remains unidentified. The TCR beta CDR3 regions underwent amplification using RNA transcripts as the source. The HTBI primer set served for first-round RT-PCR of the TCR CDR3. TCRdb passed the multiplex PCR reads through MiXCR, listing each CDR3 protein once. The sample records 650,000 to 800,000 distinct CDR3 sequences, over 40% being singletons. The CDR3 is 12 amino acids. Germline V gene sequence: CDR1 SQVTM, CDR2 ANQGSEA. Trimming left V 0 bases short and J 0 bases short, with 2 bases between. This sample is part of a study of T cells in Graves' hyperthyroidism and ophthalmopathy. Study conclusions and caveats: Researchers report that a 13 V-J model separated ophthalmopathy from stable hyperthyroidism. The model foresaw ophthalmopathy a median roughly 6.3 months prior to onset.

This TCR was sampled from an adult man with Graves' disease, either hyperthyroidism or ophthalmopathy (not recorded which). The sample consisted of peripheral blood or thyroid tissue (not recorded which). This chain joins TRBV29-1 and TRBJ1-2; D is undetermined. CDR3 region: CSVEETNYGYTF. The CDR3 region has the DNA TGCAGCGTTGAAGAGACTAACTATGGCTACACCTTC. The full variable domain, rest sourced from reference TRBV29-1 and TRBJ1-2, is SAVISQKPSRDICQRGTSLTIQCQVDSQVTMMFWYRQQPGQSLTLIATANQGSEATYESGFVIDKFPISRPNLTFSTLTVSNMSPEDSSIYLCSVEETNYGYTFGSGTRLTVV.